The sequence of this T cell receptor beta chain was determined in a study of T cells after yellow fever vaccination. Turning to the study itself: Low-cell-number fractions underwent preparation using SMART-Seq v4 Ultra Low Input. Study outcomes and limitations: When the response was secondary, it was weaker but reached its peak faster, day 5 versus 15. At around 95% for CD4 and roughly 87% for CD8, most primary-vaccination clones showed up again after the booster. Researchers cautioned that FACS-sorted repertoires could harbor abundant clonotypes contaminating from the bulk population.

This clonotype was seen a handful of times. What it binds is not known. Using its own MiXCR run on the 5' RACE reads, TCRdb lists one record per CDR3 protein. Here the sample spans 100,000 to 150,000 distinct CDR3 sequences, around 9.8% being singletons. Trimming took 3 bases from V and 4 from J, leaving 11 bases between them. Germline V gene sequence: CDR1 LNHNV, CDR2 YYDKDF (reference sequence). The CDR3 spans 14 residues. Material: CD8+ T cells sorted from PBMCs, obtained on the day of the yellow fever booster vaccination. The chain links TRBV15 to TRBJ2-3; a weak D match, TRBD1 (5 bases). This receptor was identified in a man aged 18 to 29 who received the YFV17D yellow fever vaccine. In DNA, the CDR3 is TGTGCCACCAGCAGCTACAGGATTTCAGATACGCAGTATTTT. This sequence encodes CATSSYRISDTQYF.